The following is a TCR beta chain sequence with its context. The data are from a study of blood T cell repertoires in COVID-19. Under the authors' procedure: The assay estimated nucleated cells by amplifying reference gene primers. TCRdb keeps only in-frame clones here, not all; method: immunoSEQ multiplex PCR. V and J calls plus clone size are reproduced from that table; the DNA served to infer D and trimming. The sample lists approximately 210,000 clones, 75% to 90% occurring once. Material: peripheral blood. This clonotype originated in a human donor in a cohort sampled during active COVID-19.

Here the CDR3 DNA reads TGTGCCAGCAGTGATGTTAGCGGAATATTACAATCCGAGCAGTTCTTC. Its translation is CASSDVSGILQSEQFF. J is TRBJ2-1 and V is TRBV6-1; possible D gene TRBD2, 6 bases. The germline gives CDR1 MNHNS, CDR2 SASEGT. V lost 3 bases to trimming and J lost 10 bases, with 22 bases between them. The CDR3 length is 16 residues.